The clone carrying this T cell receptor (beta chain) was counted a few times. Its antigen is currently unknown. The entry originates in a study of cytomegalovirus exposure and HLA in healthy donors. Overall study results and limits: Among TCR beta chains of equal frequency, HLA-associated ones were more clonally expanded in a later analysis. Follow-up analysis later connected one missense variant in DCLRE1C with trimming of TCR beta V- and J-genes. Cytomegalovirus association was assigned to 150 to 200 TCR beta chains.

In the PCR, 60 Vbeta and 13 Jbeta primers were used. The data were produced by immunoSEQ multiplex PCR, yet TCRdb's version contains in-frame clones alone and is incomplete. The table records about 120,000 clones, about 9.4% of them present only once. With V trimmed by 4 bases and J by 3 bases, 6 bases remained unmatched. There are 15 residues in the CDR3. Germline assignment: CDR1 SGHRS and CDR2 YFSETQ. The J gene is TRBJ1-3, the V gene TRBV5-1; 8 positions agree with TRBD1. Sample: PBMCs. The receptor comes from a woman aged 40 to 49 in good health and CMV-seropositive. This chain's CDR3 is CASSPQGAYGNTIYF. The CDR3 coding sequence is TGCGCCAGCAGCCCCCAGGGGGCCTATGGAAACACCATATATTTT. Together with reference TRBV5-1 and TRBJ1-3, the CDR3 gives the full variable domain: KAGVTQTPRYLIKTRGQQVTLSCSPISGHRSVSWYQQTPGQGLQFLFEYFSETQRNKGNFPGRFSGRQFSNSRSEMNVSTLELGDSALYLCASSPQGAYGNTIYFGEGSWLTVV.